The source of this TCR beta chain is a study of blood T cell repertoires in COVID-19 (dated by TCRdb to about 2020). With respect to the entire study: The collaborator samples originated in the United States, Italy and Spain and spanned the acute and convalescent phases of COVID-19. The material from the prospective study consisted of cDNA or gDNA derived from T cells, B-cell-depleted T cells, or PBMCs. Subjects who had been exposed to COVID-19, were actively infected with it, or had recovered from it provided the deeply sampled blood TCRbeta repertoires that made up the dataset. The repertoires were released in a freely available public database intended as a resource for research on the immune response to SARS-CoV-2. The samples were drawn from the first 160 participants of the ongoing ImmuneRACE study and from more than 1,000 subjects provided by 6 global collaborators. A de-identified subject ID, COVID-19 status, age in years and sex were almost always included in the sample metadata. HLA class I and class II types, where available, came from metadata supplied by the sample provider rather than from assay-based typing. Broader findings and caveats from the paper: Clinical and demographic metadata were provided uncurated, with the amount varying by source and participant.

One collaborating source in Seattle enrolled patients while the patients were actively infected and followed the patients over time throughout the course of disease. Each collaborating institution followed its own protocols to collect whole blood in K2EDTA tubes. Collaborator samples were shipped for TCRbeta analysis as frozen whole blood, isolated PBMCs, or DNA extracted from either sample type. As to this clone: Its target antigen remains unknown. No much larger clone is present one base from it, and per-base qualities are unavailable. Other DNA sequences in the sample encode the same CDR3.

V loses 0 bases, J loses 3 bases, and the germline ends lie 4 bases apart. The CDR3 holds 13 amino acids from the cysteine to the phenylalanine. The read is trimmed to its CDR3 DNA, 39 bases read in frame from base 1. CDR1 and CDR2 were assigned from the germline V gene as SGHRS and YFSETQ. TCRbeta CDR3 regions were amplified from genomic DNA by means of the immunoSEQ Assay, a bias-controlled multiplex PCR. The original methods were these. The number of nucleated cells in each sample was estimated by amplification of reference gene primers within the assay. Sequence reads were collapsed and filtered to measure the absolute abundance of every unique TCRbeta CDR3 rearrangement. Productive Simpson clonality was computed per sample as the square root of Simpson's diversity index over productive rearrangements. Sourced from immuneACCESS, this table was stored by TCRdb with only in-frame sequences that have V and J called. A share of the clones is absent; for the studies checked, an unresolved V gene accounts for under half, and the remainder has no known explanation. For V, J and clone size, that table is used; D and trimming come from the DNA. The sample yields fewer than 200,000 clones; 84% were counted once. Of the sample, under 3.5% falls within the top ten clones.

The TCR comes from a woman at least 80 years old with COVID-19, enrolled during active disease. The sample comprised peripheral blood. This chain is built from TRBV5-1 and TRBJ2-1; confidence is insufficient to name the D gene. The CDR3 is CASSLDSYNEQFF. The DNA sequence is given as TGCGCCAGCAGCTTGGATAGCTACAATGAGCAGTTCTTC. Outside the CDR3, residues come from the reference TRBV5-1 and TRBJ2-1 proteins, so the full variable domain is: KAGVTQTPRYLIKTRGQQVTLSCSPISGHRSVSWYQQTPGQGLQFLFEYFSETQRNKGNFPGRFSGRQFSNSRSEMNVSTLELGDSALYLCASSLDSYNEQFFGPGTRLTVL.